This T cell receptor (beta chain) was profiled in a study of T cells in Graves' hyperthyroidism and ophthalmopathy. Study conclusions and caveats: Also found in blood were most expanded thyroid clonotypes above 0.001.

Using RNA transcripts as the source, TCR beta CDR3 regions were amplified. Using the HTBI primer set, a first-round RT-PCR was run on the TCR CDR3. Each CDR3 protein gets one entry after TCRdb re-called the multiplex PCR reads with MiXCR. The data contain about 290,000 distinct CDR3 sequences, about an eighth of them singletons. Details on this clonotype: Its antigen remains unidentified.

The source is a woman aged 30 to 39 with Graves' hyperthyroidism that later progressed to Graves' ophthalmopathy. Source material: blood.

Written as DNA, the CDR3 is TGTGCCAGCAGTGGGGCCCAGCGGGGGAGCCACAATGAGCAGTTCTTC. Translating it yields CASSGAQRGSHNEQFF. The chain couples TRBV9 to TRBJ2-1; the match to TRBD2 covers 8 bases. The length of the CDR3 is 16 residues. Trimming removed 5 bases from V and 5 bases from J; junction bases left unmatched: 12. Germline lookup yields CDR1 SGDLS and CDR2 YYNGEE. The full variable domain, its missing parts supplied by reference TRBV9 and TRBJ2-1, is DSGVTQTPKHLITATGQRVTLRCSPRSGDLSVYWYQQSLDQGLQFLIQYYNGEERAKGNILERFSAQQFPDLHSELNLSSLELGDSALYFCASSGAQRGSHNEQFFGPGTRLTVL.